Presented here are 20 T cell receptor beta chains from one specimen sequenced in a study of CD8+ T cells in alopecia areata. Extracted RNA was reverse transcribed into cDNA, the sequencing template. Assay used: immunoSEQ multiplex PCR; TCRdb lists only in-frame clones, some missing. Of over 120,000 clones listed, around half are singletons. Treatment reported: oral pan-JAK inhibitor, 5-10 mg twice daily. Sequencing used CD8+ T cells sorted from blood, obtained at week 4, from a patient treated with tofacitinib. These receptors originate from a human donor with alopecia areata.

In this sample, this clone turned up a few times. The chain uses TRBV7-9 and TRBJ2-1; TRBD1 aligns across 9 bases. This CDR3 comprises 15 residues. Trimming took 5 bases from V and 8 from J; bases not matched to a gene: 10. Germline CDR1 reads SEHNR; CDR2 reads FQNEAQ (reference sequence). The CDR3 nucleotides read TGTGCCAGCAGCCCACTGACAGGGGGTATAGATGAGCAGTTCTTC. Encoded protein: CASSPLTGGIDEQFF. Supplemented by reference TRBV7-9 and TRBJ2-1, the full variable domain reads DTGVSQNPRHKITKRGQNVTFRCDPISEHNRLYWYRQTLGQGPEFLTYFQNEAQLEKSRLLSDRFSAERPKGSFSTLEIQRTEQGDSAMYLCASSPLTGGIDEQFFGPGTRLTVL.

The chain employs TRBV27 and TRBJ2-2; 8 bases are a match to TRBD1. CDR1 is MNHEY, CDR2 SMNVEV, per germline (reference sequence). This CDR3 has 15 amino acids. With 3 bases clipped from V and 3 bases from J, the junction kept 3 bases outside the gene matches. The CDR3 sequence: CASSLVTGDTGELFF. CDR3 sequence (DNA): TGTGCCAGCAGTTTGGTGACAGGGGACACCGGGGAGCTGTTTTTT.

This clone was observed a handful of times. V gene TRBV2 combines with J gene TRBJ2-7; D may be TRBD1 (5 bases). The V end was cut by 2 bases, the J end by 4 bases, with 18 bases between. CDR1 is SNHLY and CDR2 is FYNNEI in the germline V gene. CDR3 size: 16 residues. The CDR3 DNA sequence: TGTGCCAGCAGTGAAATTCGGGCAGGGTATGATTACGAGCAGTACTTC. Its protein product is CASSEIRAGYDYEQYF.

This chain connects TRBV7-3 to TRBJ1-1; D unresolved. The CDR3 contains 13 residues. V gave up 1 base and J gave up 1 base, with 4 bases separating them. Germline CDR1 SGHTA, CDR2 FQGTGA. The CDR3 loop is CASSLNGNTEAFF. The CDR3 nucleotides are TGTGCCAGCAGCTTAAATGGGAACACTGAAGCTTTCTTT.

V and J are TRBV7-2 and TRBJ1-1; the D gene is possibly TRBD1 (5 bases). The V gene's germline CDR1 is SGHTA and CDR2 FQGNSA. The CDR3 extends over 13 amino acids. Trimming left V 0 bases short and J 3 bases short, with 5 bases between. CDR3 amino acids: CASSLAGDTEAFF. The DNA for the CDR3 is TGTGCCAGCAGCTTAGCGGGGGACACTGAAGCTTTCTTT.

V gene TRBV30 combines with J gene TRBJ2-7, with 11 bases fitting TRBD1. The length of the CDR3 is 12 residues. V lost 4 bases and J lost 6; bases outside the gene matches: 2. Per germline, CDR1 GTSNPN and CDR2 SVGIG (reference sequence). The CDR3 loop reads CAWKGTGGEQYF. CDR3 coding DNA: TGTGCCTGGAAGGGGACAGGGGGCGAGCAGTACTTC.

The rearrangement uses TRBV2 and TRBJ2-7; TRBD2 matches 11 bases. The germline V gene encodes CDR1 SNHLY and CDR2 FYNNEI. V dropped 9 bases and J dropped 2; count of bases not matched to a gene: 6. This CDR3 region has 14 residues. Here the CDR3 DNA reads TGTGCCAGTTACGGGACTAGCGGAGCCTACGAGCAGTACTTC. Its translation is CASYGTSGAYEQYF.

The CDR3 DNA reads as TGTGCCAGCAGCTTAGGGCTAGCGGGATCCTACAATGAGCAGTTCTTC. It yields the protein CASSLGLAGSYNEQFF. The gene calls are TRBV7-8 and TRBJ2-1; 9 bases fit TRBD2. The CDR3 sequence is 16 residues long. The germline gives CDR1 SGHVS, CDR2 FQNEAQ. Trimming took 1 base from V and 1 from J; bases not matched to a gene: 2.

This rearrangement joins TRBV6-5 to TRBJ2-7, with D perhaps TRBD1 or TRBD2 (5 bases each). The germline CDR1 and CDR2 sequences are MNHEY and SVGAGI. The CDR3 is made up of 13 amino acids. V was trimmed by 6 bases and J by 3 bases, leaving 12 bases between them. This CDR3 reads CASRGDAGYEQYF. For the CDR3, the DNA is TGTGCCAGCAGGGGGGATGCGGGCTACGAGCAGTACTTC.

The chain has TRBV18 and TRBJ2-2; D ambiguous. With 1 base removed from V and 4 bases from J, the gap between germline ends came to 10 bases. Germline V gene lookup returns CDR1 KGHSH and CDR2 LQKENI. The CDR3 sequence is 15 residues long. The CDR3 sequence is CASSPRKVVTGELFF. The CDR3 DNA reads as TGTGCCAGCTCACCACGAAAGGTGGTCACCGGGGAGCTGTTTTTT.

This sequence joins TRBV7-3 and TRBJ2-1, with a possible D match to TRBD2 (8 bases). Germline V gene sequence: CDR1 SGHTA, CDR2 FQGTGA. This CDR3 has 15 residues. V shed 3 bases and J shed 7 bases, with 16 bases lying between them. CDR3 amino acids: CASSLTGTSLNEQFF. CDR3 coding DNA: TGTGCCAGCAGCTTGACAGGGACTAGTTTGAATGAGCAGTTCTTC.

The chain carries TRBV29-1 and TRBJ2-2, with D possibly matching TRBD2 (6 bases). The germline V gene encodes CDR1 SQVTM and CDR2 ANQGSEA. V lost 0 bases to trimming and J lost 5 bases, with 7 bases between them. This CDR3 comprises 13 residues. The CDR3 DNA follows: TGCAGCGTTGAAGACCGGGAGACCGGGGAGCTGTTTTTT. Translating it yields CSVEDRETGELFF.

This clone was found a few times. The V gene is TRBV11-2, the J gene TRBJ1-1, with no clear D. The CDR3 is 12 amino acids. Trimming cost V 4 bases and J 5 bases, with 8 bases left between them. Looked up from germline, CDR1 is SGHAT and CDR2 is FQNNGV. CDR3 sequence reads: CASSSGWTEAFF. CDR3 DNA sequence: TGTGCCAGCAGCTCAGGCTGGACTGAAGCTTTCTTT.

This clone is classed as medium-sized. This chain links TRBV19 with TRBJ2-2, with a weak D call TRBD1 (5 bases). This CDR3 comprises 11 residues. Germline V gives CDR1 LNHDA, CDR2 SQIVND (reference sequence). V was cut by 9 bases and J by 8 bases, with 10 bases left in between. CDR3 residues: CASRDLGELFF. The CDR3 DNA follows: TGTGCCAGCAGGGATTTAGGGGAGCTGTTTTTT.

The chain employs TRBV11-2 and TRBJ2-3; 14 nucleotides match TRBD2. V trimming: 5 bases; J trimming: 2 bases; junction bases outside the gene matches: 12. Looked up from germline, CDR1 is SGHAT and CDR2 is FQNNGV. The CDR3 contains 19 residues. The CDR3 DNA reads TGTGCCAGCAGCCTTCCTCGGACTAGCGGGGGGAACCCCACAGATACGCAGTATTTT. It specifies CASSLPRTSGGNPTDTQYF.

The rearrangement links TRBV13 to TRBJ2-7, with TRBD1 matching 9 bases. The CDR3 covers 15 residues. V lost 5 bases to trimming and J lost 3 bases; unmatched junction nucleotides: 8. Germline CDR1 reads PRHDT; CDR2 reads FYEKMQ (reference sequence). This CDR3 reads CASSPRTGAFYEQYF. The DNA of the CDR3 is TGTGCCAGCAGCCCCCGGACAGGGGCCTTCTACGAGCAGTACTTC.

This clone has only a few counts. This chain uses TRBV5-1 with TRBJ1-3; D unresolved. Trimming removed 0 bases from V and 1 base from J, with 8 bases in between. The germline V gene has CDR1 SGHRS and CDR2 YFSETQ. This CDR3 region has 15 residues. The CDR3 nucleotides read TGCGCCAGCAGCTTGGATGCCCGTTCTGGAAACACCATATATTTT. Residues: CASSLDARSGNTIYF. The complete variable domain, with remaining parts taken from reference TRBV5-1 and TRBJ1-3, reads KAGVTQTPRYLIKTRGQQVTLSCSPISGHRSVSWYQQTPGQGLQFLFEYFSETQRNKGNFPGRFSGRQFSNSRSEMNVSTLELGDSALYLCASSLDARSGNTIYFGEGSWLTVV.

The chain links TRBV13 to TRBJ2-4; 9 bases agree with TRBD2. With 4 bases clipped from V and 5 bases from J, the junction kept 6 bases outside the gene matches. Germline values: CDR1 PRHDT, CDR2 FYEKMQ (reference sequence). The CDR3 sequence is 15 residues long. CDR3 nucleotide sequence: TGTGCCAGCAGCTACCCGACTAGCGGCGAAAACATTCAGTACTTC. Translating it yields CASSYPTSGENIQYF.

J is TRBJ2-3 and V is TRBV5-1, with unresolved D. Germline V gives CDR1 SGHRS, CDR2 YFSETQ. Trimming cost V 0 bases and J 3 bases, with 8 bases left between them. The CDR3 extends over 14 amino acids. The CDR3 nucleotides are TGCGCCAGCAGCTTGGCAGTAGGGACAGATACGCAGTATTTT. Translating it yields CASSLAVGTDTQYF.

The V and J genes are TRBV7-8 and TRBJ2-7; 10 bases are shared with TRBD1. The CDR3 has 15 residues. Germline V gene data show CDR1 as SGHVS and CDR2 as FQNEAQ. The V and J ends lost 5 bases and 7 bases, in that order; junction bases with no gene match: 11. As DNA, the CDR3 is TGTGCCAGCAGCCCAACGGGACAGGGGACCCTAGAGCAGTACTTC. Its translation: CASSPTGQGTLEQYF.